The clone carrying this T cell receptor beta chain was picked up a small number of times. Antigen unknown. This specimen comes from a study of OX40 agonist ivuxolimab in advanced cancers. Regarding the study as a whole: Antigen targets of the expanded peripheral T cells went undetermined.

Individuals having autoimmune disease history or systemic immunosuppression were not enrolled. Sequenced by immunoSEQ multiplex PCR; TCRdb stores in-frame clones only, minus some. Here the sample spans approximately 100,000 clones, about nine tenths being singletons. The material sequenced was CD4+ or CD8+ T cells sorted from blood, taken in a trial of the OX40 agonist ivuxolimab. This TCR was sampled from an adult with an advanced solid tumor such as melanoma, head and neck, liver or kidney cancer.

CDR3 in DNA: TGTGCCAGCTCACCACAGGCCGGGACAGGGGCGGAAAAACTGTTTTTT. Amino acid sequence: CASSPQAGTGAEKLFF. This chain links TRBV18 with TRBJ1-4; 10 bases match TRBD1. V gave up 1 base and J gave up 8 bases; unmatched junction bases: 7. The germline V gene encodes CDR1 KGHSH and CDR2 LQKENI. The CDR3 covers 16 residues.